This entry lists 13 T cell receptor beta chains sequenced from one sample in a study of T-cell reconstitution after alpha-beta-depleted transplantation in children. Unique molecular identifiers were incorporated during preparation of the TCRbeta library. Each CDR3 protein gets one entry after TCRdb re-called the PCR reads with MiXCR. This sample has around 440,000 distinct CDR3 sequences; roughly a tenth occur once, and the top ten carry 2%. The source material was PBMCs, sampled before TCRalphabeta/CD19-depleted stem cell transplant. The receptor set was obtained from a child aged 2-9 years with inherited bone marrow failure, due to receive a stem cell transplant.

The chain couples TRBV28 to TRBJ2-5; possible D gene TRBD2, 6 bases. The V end lost 5 bases, the J end lost 7 bases, and 17 bases lay between the germline ends. This CDR3 has 14 residues. Looked up from germline, CDR1 is MDHEN and CDR2 is SYDVKM. The CDR3 reads CASSLAGTGGTQYF. The CDR3 bases are TGTGCCAGCAGTCTTGCAGGGACTGGGGGGACCCAGTACTTC. The full variable domain, its missing parts supplied by reference TRBV28 and TRBJ2-5, is DVKVTQSSRYLVKRTGEKVFLECVQDMDHENMFWYRQDPGLGLRLIYFSYDVKMKEKGDIPEGYSVSREKKERFSLILESASTNQTSMYLCASSLAGTGGTQYFGPGTRLLVL.

This clonotype was observed at least ten times. The chain recombines TRBV4-2 with TRBJ2-1; 7 bases line up with TRBD2. The CDR3 has 18 amino acids. After removal of 0 bases from V and 1 base from J, the junction contained 9 bases not matched to a gene. Germline V gene sequence: CDR1 LGHNA, CDR2 YNFKEQ. The DNA for the CDR3 is TGTGCCAGCAGCCAAGACACTAAAGGGCGGGGGTCCTACAATGAGCAGTTCTTC. Residues: CASSQDTKGRGSYNEQFF.

This clonotype has a count of ten or more. The chain has TRBV12-3 or TRBV12-4 and TRBJ1-5; the match to TRBD1 covers 7 bases. J gave up 5 bases and V 3 bases, and 4 bases lay outside the gene matches. The CDR3 has 14 residues. The CDR3 DNA reads as TGTGCCAGCAGTTTCTCGACAGGGCATCAGCCCCAGCATTTT. It translates to CASSFSTGHQPQHF.

The genes are TRBV6-2 or TRBV6-3 and TRBJ2-2; no reliable D call. V lost 7 bases to trimming and J lost 4 bases, with 10 bases between them. The CDR3 is made up of 13 amino acids. CDR1 and CDR2 from the germline V gene are MNHEY and SVGEGT. The CDR3 sequence is CASTSSFTGELFF. CDR3 coding DNA: TGTGCCAGCACCTCCTCTTTCACCGGGGAGCTGTTTTTT.

This clonotype has ten or more counts. This chain joins TRBV28 and TRBJ2-2; D is undetermined. The CDR3 runs 16 residues. Germline V gene data show CDR1 as MDHEN and CDR2 as SYDVKM. Trimming left V 6 bases short and J 0 bases short, with 14 bases between. The CDR3, as DNA: TGTGCCAGCAGCCCAGTAGTGTTCGCGAACACCGGGGAGCTGTTTTTT. This translates into CASSPVVFANTGELFF.

This clonotype appeared a few times. This sequence joins TRBV5-5 and TRBJ2-5, with D unclear. Trimming shortened V by 7 bases and J by 2 bases, and 9 bases separated the two germline ends. Germline V gene data show CDR1 as SGHKS and CDR2 as YYEKEE (reference sequence). This CDR3 comprises 12 residues. CDR3 DNA sequence: TGTGCCAGCCAAACAAGTCAAGAGACCCAGTACTTC. Translation gives CASQTSQETQYF.

This clonotype was seen at least ten times. The DNA of the CDR3 is TGTGCCAGCAGTTTTTTGGCGGGAGCGGTGGACGAGCAGTACTTC. As protein: CASSFLAGAVDEQYF. The chain uses TRBV27 and TRBJ2-7, with TRBD2 matching over 7 bases. Germline loops: CDR1 MNHEY, CDR2 SMNVEV (reference sequence). V shed 3 bases and J 5 bases; nucleotides not matched to a gene: 10. This CDR3 spans 15 amino acids.

This clonotype occurred many times. This chain joins TRBV10-3 and TRBJ2-7; D ambiguous. Looked up from germline, CDR1 is ENHRY and CDR2 is SYGVKD. V was trimmed by 0 bases and J by 0 bases, leaving 9 bases between them. The CDR3 runs 15 residues. This CDR3 is CAISESSRYSYEQYF. CDR3 nucleotides: TGTGCCATCAGTGAGTCGAGCAGGTACTCCTACGAGCAGTACTTC.

This clonotype was observed many times. The chain combines TRBV5-1 with TRBJ1-1; no definite D call. The CDR3 loop spans 15 amino acids. In germline, CDR1 is SGHRS, CDR2 YFSETQ. Between the trimmed V and J ends, which lost 0 bases and 8 bases, there was a span of 17 bases. CDR3 in amino acids: CASSLAGVGREEAFF. In DNA form, the CDR3 reads TGCGCCAGCAGCTTGGCGGGAGTAGGGCGGGAAGAAGCTTTCTTT. Full variable domain (outside the CDR3, taken from reference TRBV5-1 and TRBJ1-1): KAGVTQTPRYLIKTRGQQVTLSCSPISGHRSVSWYQQTPGQGLQFLFEYFSETQRNKGNFPGRFSGRQFSNSRSEMNVSTLELGDSALYLCASSLAGVGREEAFFGQGTRLTVV.

This clonotype was found many times. The chain couples TRBV20-1 to TRBJ2-7; 7 bases match TRBD1. Germline values: CDR1 DFQATT, CDR2 SNEGSKA (reference sequence). This CDR3 contains 14 residues. The J segment lost 1 base and the V segment lost 4 bases, leaving 7 bases of the junction unmatched. CDR3 sequence reads: CSATRTGSSYEQYF. For the CDR3, the DNA is TGCAGTGCTACGAGGACAGGCTCATCCTACGAGCAGTACTTC.

This clonotype occurred many times. This sequence joins TRBV5-1 and TRBJ2-7, with a weak D call TRBD2 (5 bases). Germline V lookup: CDR1 SGHRS, CDR2 YFSETQ. The CDR3 is 13 residues long. V shed 2 bases and J shed 4 bases, with 10 bases lying between them. This chain's CDR3 is CASSFEGAYEQYF. In DNA form, the CDR3 reads TGCGCCAGCAGCTTTGAGGGAGCATACGAGCAGTACTTC.

A few counts support this clonotype. V gene TRBV30 combines with J gene TRBJ1-2, with a weak D call TRBD1 (5 bases). Germline CDR1 is GTSNPN and CDR2 is SVGIG (reference sequence). This CDR3 is 13 amino acids long. V gave up 5 bases and J gave up 7 bases, with 17 bases separating them. Here the CDR3 reads CAWGGWDFRGYTF. The DNA of the CDR3 is TGTGCCTGGGGGGGGTGGGACTTTCGTGGCTACACCTTC.

There are many counts of this clonotype. The chain links TRBV20-1 to TRBJ2-7; 13 bases fit TRBD2. This CDR3 has 16 amino acids. Germline V lookup: CDR1 DFQATT, CDR2 SNEGSKA (reference sequence). The ends lost 5 bases at V and 5 bases at J; junction bases unmatched: 12. The CDR3 DNA follows: TGCAGTGCTTGGGGACTAGCGGGGTGGGATAGGAACGAGCAGTACTTC. Its protein is CSAWGLAGWDRNEQYF.